The 14 T cell receptor beta chains below were found in one sample sequenced in a study of cytomegalovirus exposure and HLA in healthy donors. The PCR employed 60 Vbeta primers together with 13 Jbeta primers. The table came from immunoSEQ multiplex PCR; TCRdb's copy has only in-frame clones and leaves some out. The sample has around 38,000 clones; 66% are singletons. The sequencing sample was made of PBMCs. The receptors were gathered from a man in his fifties in good health and CMV-seropositive.

This clone showed up just a few times. The J gene is TRBJ1-4, the V gene TRBV29-1; 7 bases match TRBD1. This CDR3 region has 14 residues. The germline V gene encodes CDR1 SQVTM and CDR2 ANQGSEA. Trimming removed 4 bases from V and 1 base from J; junction bases left unmatched: 3. The CDR3 coding sequence is TGCAGCGTTGCCAACAGGGGAACTAATGAAAAACTGTTTTTT. It specifies CSVANRGTNEKLFF.

V gene TRBV7-2 combines with J gene TRBJ2-7; 8 bases map to TRBD2. CDR1 is SGHTA and CDR2 is FQGNSA in the germline V gene. The junction had 8 bases not matched to a gene; V was cut back by 3 bases and J by 4 bases. The CDR3 is made up of 15 amino acids. CDR3: CASSFPAGGSYEQYF. For the CDR3, the DNA is TGTGCCAGCAGCTTCCCGGCGGGGGGCTCTTACGAGCAGTACTTC.

This sequence joins TRBV18 and TRBJ2-5; 11 nucleotides align to TRBD1. V was pared by 2 bases and J by 2 bases, with 1 base of the junction left unmatched. This CDR3 contains 15 residues. CDR1 KGHSH and CDR2 LQKENI come from the germline V gene. Written as DNA, the CDR3 is TGTGCCAGCTCACCAGGGACAGGGGGACAAGAGACCCAGTACTTC. Its translation: CASSPGTGGQETQYF. Drawing the rest from reference TRBV18 and TRBJ2-5, the complete variable domain is NAGVMQNPRHLVRRRGQEARLRCSPMKGHSHVYWYRQLPEEGLKFMVYLQKENIIDESGMPKERFSAEFPKEGPSILRIQQVVRGDSAAYFCASSPGTGGQETQYFGPGTRLLVL.

The gene calls are TRBV19 and TRBJ1-4; D gene ambiguous. Germline CDR1 reads LNHDA; CDR2 reads SQIVND (reference sequence). V was pared by 5 bases and J by 5 bases, with 6 bases between. The CDR3 contains 12 residues. The CDR3 sequence is CASSLENEKLFF. Written as DNA, the CDR3 is TGTGCCAGTAGTTTGGAGAATGAAAAACTGTTTTTT.

The CDR3 spells CASSPGQGKETQYF. In DNA form, the CDR3 reads TGCGCCAGCAGCCCTGGACAGGGGAAAGAGACCCAGTACTTC. The chain is built from TRBV4-3 and TRBJ2-5; 9 positions agree with TRBD1. V shed 4 bases and J 3 bases; nucleotides not matched to a gene: 3. The germline gives CDR1 LGHNA, CDR2 YSLEER. This CDR3 spans 14 amino acids.

The chain employs TRBV27 and TRBJ2-7; TRBD1 might be the D (6 bases). The CDR3 has 15 residues. Germline V lookup: CDR1 MNHEY, CDR2 SMNVEV (reference sequence). V lost 4 bases to trimming and J lost 2 bases, with 15 bases between them. In DNA form, the CDR3 reads TGTGCCAGCAGTTATCGAGCAGGGGCTACCTACGAGCAGTACTTC. Translated, it gives CASSYRAGATYEQYF.

The genes are TRBV2 and TRBJ1-2; 11 nucleotides align to TRBD1. CDR3 length equals 15 residues. Germline V gene lookup returns CDR1 SNHLY and CDR2 FYNNEI. V trimming: 5 bases; J trimming: 9 bases; junction bases outside the gene matches: 11. The CDR3 region is CASSTNKGQGASYTF. In nucleotides, the CDR3 is TGTGCCAGCAGTACGAATAAAGGACAGGGGGCTAGCTACACCTTC.

V gene TRBV5-6 combines with J gene TRBJ1-2; possible D gene TRBD1, 6 bases. Deletions cut 4 bases from V and 1 base from J, with 11 bases between. Germline values: CDR1 SGHDT, CDR2 YYEEEE. The length of the CDR3 is 14 residues. Here the CDR3 DNA reads TGTGCCAGCAGCCCCACAGGGAATAACTATGGCTACACCTTC. The encoded protein is CASSPTGNNYGYTF.

The rearrangement links TRBV5-1 to TRBJ1-1, with 9 bases lining up with TRBD1. The CDR3 loop spans 14 amino acids. Unmatched junction bases numbered 10, after V lost 5 bases and J lost 8 bases. Germline loops: CDR1 SGHRS, CDR2 YFSETQ. CDR3 in DNA: TGCGCCAGCAGTTTCGGGACAGGGTACGGAGAAGCTTTCTTT. Protein: CASSFGTGYGEAFF.

This clone was picked up a small number of times. The chain joins TRBV28 to TRBJ2-3; D uncertain. The CDR3 extends over 10 amino acids. With 11 bases removed from V and 7 bases from J, the gap between germline ends came to 10 bases. The germline V gene has CDR1 MDHEN and CDR2 SYDVKM. The CDR3 is CASGGNTQYF. Written as DNA, the CDR3 is TGTGCCTCCGGTGGTAATACGCAGTATTTT.

This chain links TRBV15 with TRBJ2-5; TRBD1 might be the D (5 bases). V dropped 5 bases and J dropped 5 bases, with 15 bases sitting between them. The CDR3 is 14 amino acids. The V gene's germline CDR1 is LNHNV and CDR2 YYDKDF (reference sequence). The CDR3 DNA follows: TGTGCCACCAGCGCGGACCACAGGTGGGAGACCCAGTACTTC. Translated, it gives CATSADHRWETQYF.

V gene TRBV6-6 combines with J gene TRBJ1-1; weak D call: TRBD1 (5 bases). V lost 6 bases and J 0 bases, leaving 11 bases between the germline ends. CDR1 is MNHNY and CDR2 is SVGAGI in the germline V gene (reference sequence). This CDR3 is built from 14 residues. The CDR3 DNA follows: TGTGCCAGCAGGGACACATATATGAACACTGAAGCTTTCTTT. Its protein product is CASRDTYMNTEAFF.

This clone showed up just a few times. This rearrangement joins TRBV4-2 to TRBJ2-4, with 8 bases lining up with TRBD2. Germline CDR1 is LGHNA and CDR2 is YNFKEQ. This CDR3 is built from 15 residues. Trimming cost V 1 base and J 6 bases; bases outside gene matches: 5. The CDR3 DNA is TGTGCCAGCAGCCAAGCGAGTAGCGGGGCAAACATTCAGTACTTC. This sequence encodes CASSQASSGANIQYF.

The chain couples TRBV5-6 to TRBJ1-2; TRBD1 matches 8 bases. This CDR3 is built from 15 residues. Germline trimming cut 2 bases from V and 4 bases from J; bases unmatched to any gene: 7. Germline V gives CDR1 SGHDT, CDR2 YYEEEE. CDR3 region: CASSFQGARGYGYTF. The CDR3 nucleotides are TGTGCCAGCAGCTTCCAGGGGGCAAGGGGCTATGGCTACACCTTC.